Ten or more counts support the clone carrying this T cell receptor beta chain. Antigen unknown. Germline V gene sequence: CDR1 SQVTM, CDR2 ANQGSEA. V gave up 6 bases and J gave up 9 bases, with 11 bases separating them. The CDR3 is made up of 10 amino acids. This sample was included in a study of human T cells and chemical hapten exposure. Study as a whole: Small differences in pooled library volume mainly drove the variation in TCR yields per sample.

General observations from the study: Donors, who had alopecia, may show an immune response that differs from healthy people's.

Unique molecular identifiers were linked by the library to individual cDNA molecules. TCRdb analysed the RACE reads with MiXCR anew, one entry per CDR3 protein. The table shows some 59,000 distinct CDR3 sequences, with approximately 10% occurring only once. Documented time point: pre-sensitization, week 0. The treatment: therapeutic diphenylcyclopropenone sensitization with weekly scalp DPC. This chain uses TRBV29-1 with TRBJ1-1; D remains unclear. The sequencing here drew on whole blood, taken in connection with sensitization to the hapten diphenylcyclopropenone (DPC). This sequence originates from a middle-aged woman with alopecia areata. Some clones in this sample may be carry-over from other donors' samples. As DNA, the CDR3 is TGCAGCGTCCACGACTGGCAAGCTTTCTTT. Its translation: CSVHDWQAFF.